This entry concerns a single TCR beta chain. UMI-labeled 5' RACE was used to make TCR beta libraries. TCRdb re-called the 5' RACE reads and gives one entry per CDR3 protein, without DNA. The sample's table shows thousands of distinct CDR3 sequences. A CCR7+ PD-1- TIGIT- phenotype characterized the stem-like memory CD8+ T cells (TSTEM). By negative magnetic separation, total CD8+ T cells were enriched. In each subset, RNA was taken from duplicate vials, each of some 160,000 sorted CD8+ T cells. The CDR3 totals 12 residues. Germline assignment: CDR1 SNHLY and CDR2 FYNNEI. This entry belongs to a study of human CD8 memory T cell subsets.

This TCR derives from a human donor in good health. Sequencing input: CD8+ stem-like memory T cells (TSCM and TCM) sorted from PBMCs. Subset indicated: stem-like memory CD8 T cells (TSTEM), CCR7+ PD-1- TIGIT-. The chain employs TRBV2 and TRBJ2-7. CDR3 amino acids: CASSGMRREQYF.